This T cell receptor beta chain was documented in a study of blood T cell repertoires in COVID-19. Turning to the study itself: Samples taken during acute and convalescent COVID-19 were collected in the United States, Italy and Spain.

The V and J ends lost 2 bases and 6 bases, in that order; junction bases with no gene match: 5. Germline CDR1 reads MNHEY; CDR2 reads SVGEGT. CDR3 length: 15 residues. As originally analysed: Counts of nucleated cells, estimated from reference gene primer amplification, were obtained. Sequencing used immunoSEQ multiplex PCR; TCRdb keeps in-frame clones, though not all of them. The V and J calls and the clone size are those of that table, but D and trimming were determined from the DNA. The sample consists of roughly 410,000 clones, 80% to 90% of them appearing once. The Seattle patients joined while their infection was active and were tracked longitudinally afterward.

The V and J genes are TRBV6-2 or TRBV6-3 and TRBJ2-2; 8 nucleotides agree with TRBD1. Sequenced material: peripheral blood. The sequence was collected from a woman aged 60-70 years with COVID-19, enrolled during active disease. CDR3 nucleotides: TGTGCCAGCAGTTACCTCACAGGGGGAGCCGGGGAGCTGTTTTTT. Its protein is CASSYLTGGAGELFF.